These 29 T cell receptor beta chains were sequenced from one sample in a study of shared clonotypes between healthy human individuals. Method: immunoSEQ multiplex PCR; TCRdb's copy keeps in-frame clones and lacks some. The sample lists about 480,000 clones; 79% were seen once. Material: PBMCs. The receptors were sampled from a woman in her 40s in good health. Some clones in this sample may be carry-over from other donors' samples.

This clone was picked up a small number of times. CDR3 coding DNA: TGTGCCAGCAGTTTAGGACTCTTCGCTGAAGCTTTCTTT. Amino acid sequence: CASSLGLFAEAFF. The V gene is TRBV27, the J gene TRBJ1-1; D gene unclear. The ends were cut back, 2 bases at V and 6 bases at J, with 10 bases in the middle. This CDR3 has 13 amino acids. Per the germline V gene, CDR1 is MNHEY and CDR2 is SMNVEV (reference sequence).

This clone was counted ten times or more. The sample holds other DNA sequences that translate to the same CDR3. The V and J genes are TRBV30 and TRBJ2-1, with TRBD1 matching 8 bases. V gave up 8 bases and J gave up 4 bases; unmatched junction bases: 10. Germline CDR1 is GTSNPN and CDR2 is SVGIG (reference sequence). The CDR3 loop spans 14 amino acids. CDR3 loop: CAGLRQGSYNEQFF. CDR3 nucleotide sequence: TGTGCCGGCTTACGACAGGGGTCTTACAATGAGCAGTTCTTC.

The chain links TRBV18 to TRBJ1-2; 7 bases are shared with TRBD1. The CDR3 has 16 residues. Losses at the gene ends were 3 bases for V and 5 bases for J; bases not matched to a gene: 12. CDR1 is KGHSH and CDR2 is LQKENI in the germline V gene. CDR3 sequence (DNA): TGTGCCAGCTCACCGGGGTCAGGGGGGAAGTCTTATGGCTACACCTTC. Translated: CASSPGSGGKSYGYTF. The variable domain in full, completed from reference TRBV18 and TRBJ1-2, reads NAGVMQNPRHLVRRRGQEARLRCSPMKGHSHVYWYRQLPEEGLKFMVYLQKENIIDESGMPKERFSAEFPKEGPSILRIQQVVRGDSAAYFCASSPGSGGKSYGYTFGSGTRLTVV.

The chain has TRBV5-4 and TRBJ2-5; 10 nucleotides agree with TRBD1. The CDR3 length is 17 residues. The V gene end was trimmed by 0 bases and the J gene end by 4 bases; junction bases not matched to a gene: 9. The germline V gene has CDR1 SGHNT and CDR2 YYREEE (reference sequence). CDR3 sequence: CASSLALLGQGGETQYF. The CDR3 DNA reads TGTGCCAGCAGCTTGGCCCTTTTAGGACAGGGGGGAGAGACCCAGTACTTC. Full variable domain (missing parts from reference TRBV5-4 and TRBJ2-5): ETGVTQSPTHLIKTRGQQVTLRCSSQSGHNTVSWYQQALGQGPQFIFQYYREEENGRGNFPPRFSGLQFPNYSSELNVNALELDDSALYLCASSLALLGQGGETQYFGPGTRLLVL.

The chain joins TRBV7-2 to TRBJ1-1, with D possibly matching TRBD1 (6 bases). This CDR3 comprises 14 residues. Germline V gene data show CDR1 as SGHTA and CDR2 as FQGNSA. The V end lost 5 bases, the J end lost 7 bases, and 17 bases lay between the germline ends. CDR3 region: CASSRIMGGGEAFF. Written as DNA, the CDR3 is TGTGCCAGCAGCCGGATCATGGGAGGGGGTGAAGCTTTCTTT.

This chain links TRBV4-1 with TRBJ1-5; 9 nucleotides line up with TRBD1. CDR1 is MGHRA and CDR2 is YSYEKL in the germline V gene. The CDR3 is 19 amino acids. Trimming at V came to 2 bases and at J to 2 bases, leaving 13 bases not matched to a gene. Here the CDR3 DNA reads TGCGCCAGCAGCCAACTTCCCCCCATTGACAGGGGGGGCAATCAGCCCCAGCATTTT. Translation gives CASSQLPPIDRGGNQPQHF.

DNA for the CDR3: TGCGCCAGCAGACCGAGGCAGGGTAACACTGAAGCTTTCTTT. This gives the protein CASRPRQGNTEAFF. V and J are TRBV5-1 and TRBJ1-1; possibly TRBD1 for D (5 bases). Germline V gene lookup returns CDR1 SGHRS and CDR2 YFSETQ. Trimming left V 5 bases short and J 2 bases short, with 13 bases between. CDR3 length: 14 residues.

The rearrangement links TRBV11-1 to TRBJ2-3, with TRBD1 identical over 8 bases. V lost 7 bases to trimming and J lost 1 base; unmatched junction nucleotides: 1. Germline lookup yields CDR1 SGHAT and CDR2 FQDESV (reference sequence). The CDR3 sequence is 13 residues long. The CDR3 region has the DNA TGTGCCAGCAAGGACAGGGGCACAGATACGCAGTATTTT. Translated: CASKDRGTDTQYF.

This chain links TRBV7-3 with TRBJ1-1, with D unclear. Germline CDR1 reads SGHTA; CDR2 reads FQGTGA. Trimming took 5 bases from V and 4 from J, leaving 11 bases between them. CDR3 length: 13 amino acids. CDR3 sequence reads: CASSTREGTEAFF. The CDR3 DNA sequence: TGTGCCAGCAGCACTAGAGAGGGCACTGAAGCTTTCTTT. The full variable domain, with the rest looked up from reference TRBV7-3 and TRBJ1-1, is GAGVSQTPSNKVTEKGKYVELRCDPISGHTALYWYRQSLGQGPEFLIYFQGTGAADDSGLPNDRFFAVRPEGSVSTLKIQRTERGDSAVYLCASSTREGTEAFFGQGTRLTVV.

V gene TRBV10-1 combines with J gene TRBJ2-1; the match to TRBD2 covers 14 bases. The ends lost 4 bases at V and 8 bases at J; junction bases unmatched: 4. In germline, CDR1 is WNHNN, CDR2 SYGVQD (reference sequence). The CDR3 has 15 residues. CDR3 in DNA: TGCGCCAGCAGTGCCGGGACTAGCGGGAGTGATGAGCAGTTCTTC. It codes for CASSAGTSGSDEQFF.

V usage is TRBV4-2 and J usage is TRBJ2-3; the match to TRBD1 covers 8 bases. V lost 0 bases, J lost 0 bases, and 8 bases stayed unmatched. Germline CDR1 is LGHNA and CDR2 is YNFKEQ. The CDR3 has 18 residues. CDR3 protein: CASSQDPGQGPSTDTQYF. In DNA, the CDR3 is TGTGCCAGCAGCCAAGACCCAGGACAGGGTCCGAGCACAGATACGCAGTATTTT.

This clone was observed a single time. The chain employs TRBV6-1 and TRBJ2-1; D is unclear. V was shortened by 3 bases and J by 12 bases, with 12 bases between the two germline ends. CDR1 is MNHNS, CDR2 SASEGT, per germline. The CDR3 has 12 residues. The DNA for the CDR3 is TGTGCCAGCAGTGACCCCACCCTTGGGCAGTTCTTC. Protein: CASSDPTLGQFF.

V is TRBV7-2 and J is TRBJ2-1, with 13 nucleotides matching TRBD2. The germline gives CDR1 SGHTA, CDR2 FQGNSA. Losses at the gene ends were 6 bases for V and 9 bases for J; bases not matched to a gene: 8. The CDR3 totals 15 residues. In DNA, the CDR3 is TGTGCCAGCAGACCTCCGGGACTAGCGGGAAGTGAGCAGTTCTTC. Translated: CASRPPGLAGSEQFF.

The V call is TRBV19, the J call TRBJ2-3; D is possibly TRBD2 (5 bases). Germline-derived CDR1 and CDR2 are LNHDA and SQIVND (reference sequence). Trimming removed 1 base at V and 6 bases at J, with 8 bases between. The CDR3 has 13 residues. CDR3 amino acids: CASSIGRRDTQYF. The CDR3 DNA reads TGTGCCAGTAGTATAGGCAGGAGGGATACGCAGTATTTT.

The J gene is TRBJ2-4, the V gene TRBV7-9, with TRBD1 matching 7 bases. The germline V gene encodes CDR1 SEHNR and CDR2 FQNEAQ (reference sequence). V lost 5 bases, J lost 0 bases, and 7 bases stayed unmatched. This CDR3 region has 16 residues. The CDR3 here is CASSETGPVAKNIQYF. CDR3 nucleotide sequence: TGTGCCAGCAGCGAGACAGGGCCCGTAGCCAAAAACATTCAGTACTTC.

The rearrangement links TRBV10-3 to TRBJ1-5, with D tentatively TRBD1 (5 bases). Germline V gives CDR1 ENHRY, CDR2 SYGVKD. Trimming removed 6 bases from V and 0 bases from J, with 9 bases in between. There are 14 residues in the CDR3. In DNA, the CDR3 is TGTGCCATCAGGGGGGAAAATAGCAATCAGCCCCAGCATTTT. Translated: CAIRGENSNQPQHF.

This clone was detected once. The chain uses TRBV5-1 and TRBJ2-1; D uncertain. V shed 0 bases and J shed 5 bases, with 9 bases lying between them. Germline V gene lookup returns CDR1 SGHRS and CDR2 YFSETQ. There are 14 residues in the CDR3. This CDR3 is CASSLALNNNEQFF. For the CDR3, the DNA is TGCGCCAGCAGCTTGGCTCTAAATAACAATGAGCAGTTCTTC.

The genes are TRBV5-5 and TRBJ1-1, with D unresolved. V was clipped by 1 base and J by 0 bases, with 10 bases between them. Germline loops: CDR1 SGHKS, CDR2 YYEKEE (reference sequence). The CDR3 runs 15 residues. CDR3 protein: CASSLMRLVNTEAFF. CDR3 nucleotides: TGTGCCAGCAGCTTGATGAGGCTGGTGAACACTGAAGCTTTCTTT.

The J gene is TRBJ2-1, the V gene TRBV9; D is unclear. Germline CDR1 is SGDLS and CDR2 is YYNGEE. Trimming shortened V by 3 bases and J by 0 bases, and 10 bases separated the two germline ends. The CDR3 has 15 residues. CDR3 in amino acids: CASSGTTHSYNEQFF. The CDR3 DNA reads TGTGCCAGCAGCGGGACGACCCACTCCTACAATGAGCAGTTCTTC.

This clone was counted ten times or more. The chain carries TRBV2 and TRBJ1-2; D might be TRBD1 (5 bases). Deletions cut 6 bases from V and 11 bases from J, with 10 bases between. Germline V lookup: CDR1 SNHLY, CDR2 FYNNEI. The CDR3 spans 10 residues. CDR3 protein: CASREDKYTF. The DNA for the CDR3 is TGTGCCAGCAGGGAGGACAAATACACCTTC.

CDR3 bases: TGTGCCAGCAGCTTGGCCCTGGCCGTCCCGGAGACCCAGTACTTC. Translated, it gives CASSLALAVPETQYF. V gene TRBV5-5 combines with J gene TRBJ2-5, with unresolved D. The germline V and J ends were trimmed by 0 bases and 5 bases, with 14 bases remaining between them. The CDR3 length is 15 residues. Germline V gene data show CDR1 as SGHKS and CDR2 as YYEKEE (reference sequence).

This clone was recorded a few times. The chain couples TRBV7-2 to TRBJ2-5, with 8 bases lining up with TRBD1. J gave up 3 bases and V 3 bases, and 3 bases lay outside the gene matches. The germline CDR1 and CDR2 sequences are SGHTA and FQGNSA. The CDR3 runs 14 residues. The CDR3 DNA reads TGTGCCAGCAGCTTCGACAGGGGAGAAGAGACCCAGTACTTC. It is translated as CASSFDRGEETQYF.

V and J are TRBV6-5 and TRBJ1-3, with D unclear. The CDR3 runs 14 residues. Germline-derived CDR1 and CDR2 are MNHEY and SVGAGI. Trimming removed 6 bases from V and 3 bases from J, with 12 bases in between. CDR3 sequence reads: CASSYNSRGNTIYF. CDR3 sequence (DNA): TGTGCCAGCAGCTACAACTCGCGTGGAAACACCATATATTTT.

This clone has only one observation. The rearrangement links TRBV5-4 to TRBJ2-1, with 16 positions matching TRBD2. V shed 4 bases and J 8 bases; nucleotides not matched to a gene: 6. The CDR3 is 16 amino acids. CDR1 and CDR2 (germline): SGHNT, YYREEE (reference sequence). CDR3 in DNA: TGTGCCAGCAGCGGGACTAGCGGGAGGGCGGTCCATGAGCAGTTCTTC. Its translation is CASSGTSGRAVHEQFF.

This clone was found once. The genes are TRBV29-1 and TRBJ2-5, with TRBD1 as a possible D gene (6 bases). Matching the DNA end better, TRBJ2-7 makes the J call doubtful. The V gene's germline CDR1 is SQVTM and CDR2 ANQGSEA. The CDR3 has 11 residues. Here the CDR3 reads CSVDTGLEQYF. As DNA, the CDR3 is TGCAGCGTTGATACAGGGCTCGAGCAGTACTTC.

The chain recombines TRBV28 with TRBJ2-7, with 8 bases fitting TRBD2. Germline CDR1 MDHEN, CDR2 SYDVKM. CDR3 size: 15 residues. V trimming: 7 bases; J trimming: 3 bases; junction bases outside the gene matches: 11. CDR3 bases: TGTGCCAGCACCCTTTACAGCGGGAGTCTCTACGAGCAGTACTTC. Protein sequence: CASTLYSGSLYEQYF.

CDR3 sequence: CAWSSDRVVETQYF. CDR3 DNA: TGTGCCTGGAGTTCTGACAGGGTGGTGGAGACCCAGTACTTC. V gene TRBV30 combines with J gene TRBJ2-5; TRBD1 aligns across 7 bases. The J segment lost 5 bases and the V segment lost 2 bases, leaving 8 bases of the junction unmatched. This CDR3 is 14 amino acids long. Germline CDR1 is GTSNPN and CDR2 is SVGIG (reference sequence).

The rearrangement joins TRBV11-2 to TRBJ2-7, with 11 nucleotides matching TRBD2. V shed 0 bases and J 3 bases; nucleotides not matched to a gene: 10. The CDR3 covers 18 residues. Per germline, CDR1 SGHAT and CDR2 FQNNGV. CDR3 residues: CASSLDWGTSGLYYEQYF. CDR3 sequence (DNA): TGTGCCAGCAGCTTAGATTGGGGGACTAGCGGTCTCTACTACGAGCAGTACTTC.

The CDR3 sequence is CASSQTTGGPDTGELFF. The DNA for the CDR3 is TGCGCCAGCAGCCAAACGACCGGGGGGCCGGACACCGGGGAGCTGTTTTTT. The rearrangement links TRBV4-3 to TRBJ2-2; a weak D match, TRBD2 (7 bases). Trimming removed 2 bases at V and 3 bases at J, with 16 bases between. CDR3 length: 17 amino acids. Germline lookup yields CDR1 LGHNA and CDR2 YSLEER.